This record looks at one T cell receptor beta chain sequence and its context. The target antigen is unknown. The sample originates from a study of neoadjuvant anti-PD-1 for oral cavity cancer. Study overall: Nivolumab at 3 mg/kg was mostly given biweekly, three to four doses, pre-surgery.

Time point noted: after neoadjuvant nivolumab, at surgical resection. TCRdb's table, derived via immunoSEQ multiplex PCR, lists solely in-frame clones and lacks some. The data show about 9,500 clones, less than 75% seen once. The CDR3 length is 16 residues. Germline V gene lookup returns CDR1 SGHTS and CDR2 YDEGEE. With 0 bases clipped from V and 7 bases from J, the junction kept 8 bases outside the gene matches. Study-wide results and limits: Each response group had just three patients in TCR analyses.

The V call is TRBV5-8, the J call TRBJ2-1, with 9 bases aligning to TRBD1. The specimen was PBMCs, collected after nivolumab (anti-PD-1) treatment. The receptor was isolated from a person between 40 and 85 years old with oral cavity squamous cell carcinoma. The CDR3 nucleotides are TGTGCCAGCAGCTTGGCCTGGGGACAGGGCTTGAATGAGCAGTTCTTC. This encodes CASSLAWGQGLNEQFF.